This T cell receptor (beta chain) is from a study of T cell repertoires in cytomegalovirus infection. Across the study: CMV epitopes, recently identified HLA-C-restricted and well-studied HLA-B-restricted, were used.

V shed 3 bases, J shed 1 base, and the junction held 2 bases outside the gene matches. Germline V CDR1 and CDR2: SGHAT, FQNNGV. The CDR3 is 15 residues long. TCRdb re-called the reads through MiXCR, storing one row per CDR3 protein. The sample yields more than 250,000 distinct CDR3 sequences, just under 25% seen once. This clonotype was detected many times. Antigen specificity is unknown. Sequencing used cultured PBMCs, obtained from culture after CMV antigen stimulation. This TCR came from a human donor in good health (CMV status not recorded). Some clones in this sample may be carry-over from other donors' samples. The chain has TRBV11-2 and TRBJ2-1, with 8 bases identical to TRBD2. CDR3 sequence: CASSFGGASYNEQFF. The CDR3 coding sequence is TGTGCCAGCAGCTTCGGGGGGGCTTCCTACAATGAGCAGTTCTTC.